Included here is one T cell receptor (beta chain) sequence, with context. This CDR3 region has 15 residues. Germline V gene sequence: CDR1 LGHNA, CDR2 YNFKEQ. The V end was cut by 0 bases, the J end by 2 bases, with 11 bases between. These data originate in a study of cytomegalovirus exposure and HLA in healthy donors. TCRdb's copy holds only in-frame clones and misses some; the assay was immunoSEQ multiplex PCR. This repertoire shows 250,000 to 400,000 clones, roughly 90% found once; its top ten account for around 1%. The V and J genes are TRBV4-2 and TRBJ2-7; perhaps TRBD1 as D (5 bases). This sequence was found in a man younger than 40 in good health and CMV-seronegative. The sequenced sample was PBMCs. CDR3 nucleotide sequence: TGTGCCAGCAGCCAAGACCGGACATCAACCTACGAGCAGTACTTC. Translation gives CASSQDRTSTYEQYF.